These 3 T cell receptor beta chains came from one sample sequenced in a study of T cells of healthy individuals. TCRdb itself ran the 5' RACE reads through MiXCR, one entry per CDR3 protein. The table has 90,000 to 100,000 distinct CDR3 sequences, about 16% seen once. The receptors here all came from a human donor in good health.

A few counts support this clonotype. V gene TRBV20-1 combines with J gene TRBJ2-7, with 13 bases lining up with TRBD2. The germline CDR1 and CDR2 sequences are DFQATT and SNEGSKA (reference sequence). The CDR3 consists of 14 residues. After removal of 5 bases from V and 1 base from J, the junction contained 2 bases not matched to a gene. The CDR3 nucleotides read TGCAGTGCTCCGGGACTAGCGGGGTCCTACGAGCAGTACTTC. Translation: CSAPGLAGSYEQYF.

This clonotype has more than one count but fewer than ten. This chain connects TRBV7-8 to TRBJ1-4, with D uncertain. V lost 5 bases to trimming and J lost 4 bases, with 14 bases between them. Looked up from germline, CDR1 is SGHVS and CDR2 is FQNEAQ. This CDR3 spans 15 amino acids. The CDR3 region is CASSRRQAFNEKLFF. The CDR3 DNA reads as TGTGCCAGCAGCCGCCGGCAGGCGTTTAATGAAAAACTGTTTTTT. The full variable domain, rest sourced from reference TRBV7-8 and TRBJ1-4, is GAGVSQSPRYKVAKRGQDVALRCDPISGHVSLFWYQQALGQGPEFLTYFQNEAQLDKSGLPSDRFFAERPEGSVSTLKIQRTQQEDSAVYLCASSRRQAFNEKLFFGSGTQLSVL.

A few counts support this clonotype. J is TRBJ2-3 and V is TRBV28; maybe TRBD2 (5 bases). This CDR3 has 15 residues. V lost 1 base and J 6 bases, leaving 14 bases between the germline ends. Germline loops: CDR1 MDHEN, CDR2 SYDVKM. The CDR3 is CASSLFRGSRDTQYF. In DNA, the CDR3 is TGTGCCAGCAGTTTATTCCGAGGGAGCCGGGATACGCAGTATTTT.